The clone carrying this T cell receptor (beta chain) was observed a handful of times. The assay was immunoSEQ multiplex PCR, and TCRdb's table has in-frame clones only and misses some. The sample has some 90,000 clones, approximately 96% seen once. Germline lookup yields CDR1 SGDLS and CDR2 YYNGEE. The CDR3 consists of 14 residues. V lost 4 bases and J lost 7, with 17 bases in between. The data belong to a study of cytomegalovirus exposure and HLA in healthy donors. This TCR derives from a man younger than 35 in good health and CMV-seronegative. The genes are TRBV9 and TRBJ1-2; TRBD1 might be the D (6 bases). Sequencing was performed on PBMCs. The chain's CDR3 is CASSPRGGVGGYTF. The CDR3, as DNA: TGTGCCAGCAGCCCTCGGGGGGGCGTAGGTGGCTACACCTTC. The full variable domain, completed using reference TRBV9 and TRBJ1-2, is DSGVTQTPKHLITATGQRVTLRCSPRSGDLSVYWYQQSLDQGLQFLIQYYNGEERAKGNILERFSAQQFPDLHSELNLSSLELGDSALYFCASSPRGGVGGYTFGSGTRLTVV.